This entry describes one T cell receptor (beta chain). This sample is part of a study of T cell changes during pregnancy in multiple sclerosis. In germline, CDR1 is SGHTA, CDR2 FQGTGA. V was pared by 3 bases and J by 3 bases, with 2 bases of the junction left unmatched. The CDR3 has 13 amino acids. Produced via immunoSEQ multiplex PCR; TCRdb's table is partial and in-frame only. The data hold 100,000 or so clones, with about 93% observed a single time. This sequence joins TRBV7-3 and TRBJ2-7; TRBD2 matches at 7 bases. The input for sequencing was peripheral blood, taken after pregnancy. The sequence came from a female donor with multiple sclerosis, enrolled in a pregnancy study. This CDR3 is CASSFQRGYEQYF. The DNA for the CDR3 is TGTGCCAGCAGCTTCCAGCGGGGCTACGAGCAGTACTTC.